This T cell receptor (beta chain) was recorded in a study of response to subunit inactivated influenza vaccine. Whole-study findings and limits: New T cells are recruited in small numbers by each seasonal influenza vaccination, according to the authors' suggestion.

Comments on this clonotype: Antigen unknown. Relative to the germline gene, one junction end is altered; a read error may explain this.

TCRdb recomputed calls from the RT-PCR reads with MiXCR, one row per CDR3 protein. This table holds hundreds of thousands of distinct CDR3 sequences, roughly a fifth found once. The CDR3 spans 14 residues. The TCR comes from a man between 50 and 69 years old who received an inactivated influenza vaccine. The source was PBMCs from blood, collected approximately 20 months after vaccination. The chain carries TRBV12-3 or TRBV12-4 and TRBJ1-1, with D possibly TRBD1 on 5 matching bases. The CDR3 DNA reads as TGTGCCAGCAGCTTAGGGGAGGCGGACACTGAAGCTTTCTTT. It codes for CASSLGEADTEAFF.